These 7 T cell receptor beta chains were sequenced from one sample in a study of response to subunit inactivated influenza vaccine. TCRdb reprocessed the RT-PCR reads with MiXCR, giving one entry per CDR3 protein. The table has about 500,000 distinct CDR3 sequences, roughly 7.6% seen once. This material consisted of PBMCs from blood, taken about 24 months after vaccination. The receptors here all came from a man aged 45-69 years who received an inactivated influenza vaccine.

In its sample, this clonotype was seen many times. The CDR3 loop is CASSLGGATNEKLFF. The CDR3 DNA sequence: TGCGCCAGCAGCTTGGGGGGTGCAACTAATGAAAAACTGTTTTTT. The chain links TRBV5-1 to TRBJ1-4; D remains unclear. V lost 0 bases and J lost 0, with 6 bases in between. Germline CDR1 is SGHRS and CDR2 is YFSETQ. CDR3 size: 15 residues.

The chain couples TRBV5-4 to TRBJ1-1; 10 positions agree with TRBD1. Germline trimming cut 3 bases from V and 2 bases from J; bases unmatched to any gene: 10. The CDR3 length is 17 residues. In germline, CDR1 is SGHNT, CDR2 YYREEE (reference sequence). The CDR3 DNA follows: TGTGCCAGCAGCTCACTCTCCGGGACAGGGGTAAACACTGAAGCTTTCTTT. It specifies CASSSLSGTGVNTEAFF.

This clonotype showed up just a few times. This sequence joins TRBV20-1 and TRBJ2-5; 7 nucleotides line up with TRBD2. CDR3 length equals 15 residues. Germline V lookup: CDR1 DFQATT, CDR2 SNEGSKA (reference sequence). After removal of 0 bases from V and 9 bases from J, the junction contained 13 bases not matched to a gene. The CDR3 bases are TGCAGTGCTAGAGATCGCGGCGGGGCGGCGGGGGCCCAGTACTTC. The encoded protein is CSARDRGGAAGAQYF.

This clonotype was observed at least ten times. This chain uses TRBV29-1 with TRBJ2-7; D may be TRBD2 (6 bases). Germline V gene lookup returns CDR1 SQVTM and CDR2 ANQGSEA. V shed 6 bases and J shed 5 bases, with 23 bases lying between them. The CDR3 is made up of 15 amino acids. CDR3 sequence (DNA): TGCAGCGTCGGGGGACCGGGACTCTCCCGTCACGAGCAGTACTTC. Translating gives CSVGGPGLSRHEQYF.

V gene TRBV5-5 combines with J gene TRBJ2-1, with 7 bases lining up with TRBD2. This CDR3 is built from 16 residues. Per the germline V gene, CDR1 is SGHKS and CDR2 is YYEKEE (reference sequence). Germline trimming cut 3 bases from V and 1 base from J; bases unmatched to any gene: 7. The CDR3 DNA reads TGTGCCAGCAGCTACGAGACTAGCACGTCCTACAATGAGCAGTTCTTC. As protein: CASSYETSTSYNEQFF. Combining the CDR3 with reference TRBV5-5 and TRBJ2-1 gives the whole variable domain DAGVTQSPTHLIKTRGQQVTLRCSPISGHKSVSWYQQVLGQGPQFIFQYYEKEERGRGNFPDRFSARQFPNYSSELNVNALLLGDSALYLCASSYETSTSYNEQFFGPGTRLTVL.

This clonotype was observed a few times. V usage is TRBV7-9 and J usage is TRBJ1-1; D is unresolved. There are 14 residues in the CDR3. The germline CDR1 and CDR2 sequences are SEHNR and FQNEAQ (reference sequence). The V gene lost 2 bases and the J gene lost 5 bases, with 12 bases spanning the gap. CDR3 loop: CASSLLGRGTEAFF. CDR3 in DNA: TGTGCCAGCAGCTTACTTGGGCGGGGAACTGAAGCTTTCTTT.

This clonotype came up a few times. The chain links TRBV2 to TRBJ1-5; 9 bases map to TRBD1. The ends lost 8 bases at V and 10 bases at J; junction bases unmatched: 9. The CDR3 is 13 residues long. Germline loops: CDR1 SNHLY, CDR2 FYNNEI. For the CDR3, the DNA is TGTGCCAGCGGCGTGGGACAGGGATCCCCCCAGCATTTT. As protein: CASGVGQGSPQHF.